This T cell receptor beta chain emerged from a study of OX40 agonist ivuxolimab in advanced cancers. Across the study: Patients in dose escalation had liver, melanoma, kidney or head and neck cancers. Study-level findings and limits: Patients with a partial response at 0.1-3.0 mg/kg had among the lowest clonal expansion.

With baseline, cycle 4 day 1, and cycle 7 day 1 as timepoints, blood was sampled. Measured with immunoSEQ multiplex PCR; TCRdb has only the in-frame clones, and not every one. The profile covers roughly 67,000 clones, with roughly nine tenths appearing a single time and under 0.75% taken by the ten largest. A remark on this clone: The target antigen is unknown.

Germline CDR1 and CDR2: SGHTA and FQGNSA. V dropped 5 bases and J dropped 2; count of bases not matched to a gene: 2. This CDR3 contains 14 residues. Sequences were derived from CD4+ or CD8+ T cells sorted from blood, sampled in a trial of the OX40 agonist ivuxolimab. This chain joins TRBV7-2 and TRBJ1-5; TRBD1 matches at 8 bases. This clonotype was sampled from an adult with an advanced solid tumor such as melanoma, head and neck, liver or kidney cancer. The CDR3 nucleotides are TGTGCCAGCAGCGCGGACAGGGGCAATCAGCCCCAGCATTTT. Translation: CASSADRGNQPQHF.